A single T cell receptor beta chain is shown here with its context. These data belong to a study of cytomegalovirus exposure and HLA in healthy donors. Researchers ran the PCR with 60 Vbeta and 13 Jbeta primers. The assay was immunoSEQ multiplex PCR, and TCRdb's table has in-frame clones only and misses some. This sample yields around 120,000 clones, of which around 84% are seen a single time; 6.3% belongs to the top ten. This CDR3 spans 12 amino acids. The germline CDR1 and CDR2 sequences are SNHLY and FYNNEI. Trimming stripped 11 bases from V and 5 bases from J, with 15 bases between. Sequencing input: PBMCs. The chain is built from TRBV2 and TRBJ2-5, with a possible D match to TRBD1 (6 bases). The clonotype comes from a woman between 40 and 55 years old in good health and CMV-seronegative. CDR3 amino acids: CASGAGWETQYF. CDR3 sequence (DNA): TGTGCCTCAGGGGCGGGTTGGGAGACCCAGTACTTC.